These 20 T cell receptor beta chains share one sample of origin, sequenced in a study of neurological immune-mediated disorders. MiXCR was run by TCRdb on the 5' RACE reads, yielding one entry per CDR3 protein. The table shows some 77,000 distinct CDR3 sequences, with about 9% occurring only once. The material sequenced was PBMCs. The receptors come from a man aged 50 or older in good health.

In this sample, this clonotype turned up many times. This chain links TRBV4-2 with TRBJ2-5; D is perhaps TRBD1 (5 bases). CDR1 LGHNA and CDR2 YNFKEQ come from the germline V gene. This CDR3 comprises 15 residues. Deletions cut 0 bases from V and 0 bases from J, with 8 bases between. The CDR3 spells CASSQEGADQETQYF. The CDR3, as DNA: TGTGCCAGCAGCCAAGAAGGGGCGGACCAAGAGACCCAGTACTTC.

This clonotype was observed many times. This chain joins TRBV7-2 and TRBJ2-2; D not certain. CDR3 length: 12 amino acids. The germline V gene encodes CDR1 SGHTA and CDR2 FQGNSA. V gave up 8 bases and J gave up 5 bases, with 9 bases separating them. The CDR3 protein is CASYDRTGELFF. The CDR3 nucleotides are TGTGCCAGCTACGACCGGACCGGGGAGCTGTTTTTT.

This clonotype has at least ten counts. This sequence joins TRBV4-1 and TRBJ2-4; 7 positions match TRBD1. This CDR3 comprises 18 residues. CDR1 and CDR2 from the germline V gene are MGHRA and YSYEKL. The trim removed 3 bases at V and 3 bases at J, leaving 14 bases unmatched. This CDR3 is CASSHPSDRVLVKNIQYF. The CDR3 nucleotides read TGCGCCAGCAGCCACCCATCCGACAGGGTCCTGGTCAAAAACATTCAGTACTTC.

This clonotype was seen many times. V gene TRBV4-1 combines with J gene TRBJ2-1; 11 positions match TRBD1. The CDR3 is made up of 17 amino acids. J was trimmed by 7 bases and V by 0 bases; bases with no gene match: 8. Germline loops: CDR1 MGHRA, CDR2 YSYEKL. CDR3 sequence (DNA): TGCGCCAGCAGCCAAGATAGGGCGGGACAGGGGGTTAATGAGCAGTTCTTC. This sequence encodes CASSQDRAGQGVNEQFF.

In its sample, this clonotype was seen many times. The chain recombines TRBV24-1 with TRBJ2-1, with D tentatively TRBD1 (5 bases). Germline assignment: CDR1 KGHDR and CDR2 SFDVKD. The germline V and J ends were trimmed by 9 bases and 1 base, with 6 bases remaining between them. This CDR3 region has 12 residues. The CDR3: CATGHSYNEQFF. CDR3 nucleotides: TGTGCCACCGGACATTCCTACAATGAGCAGTTCTTC.

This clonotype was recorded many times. The CDR3 nucleotides read TGTGCCAGCAGCGAGGTGGCGGAGACCCAGTACTTC. Its protein is CASSEVAETQYF. The rearrangement joins TRBV7-8 to TRBJ2-5; no reliable D call. V was clipped by 5 bases and J by 5 bases, with 9 bases between them. CDR3 length equals 12 residues. From germline, CDR1 is SGHVS and CDR2 FQNEAQ.

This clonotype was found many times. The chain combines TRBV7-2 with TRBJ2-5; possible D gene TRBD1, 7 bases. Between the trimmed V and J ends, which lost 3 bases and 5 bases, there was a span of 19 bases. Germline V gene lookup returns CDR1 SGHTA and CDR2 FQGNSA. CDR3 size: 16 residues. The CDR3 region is CASSFSPGGNGETQYF. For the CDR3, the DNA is TGTGCCAGCAGCTTCTCGCCAGGGGGGAATGGCGAGACCCAGTACTTC.

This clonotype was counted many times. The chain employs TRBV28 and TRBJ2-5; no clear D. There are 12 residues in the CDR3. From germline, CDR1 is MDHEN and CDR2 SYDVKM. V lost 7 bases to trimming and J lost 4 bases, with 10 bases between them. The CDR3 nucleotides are TGTGCCAGCACCTCCCAAGGAGAGACCCAGTACTTC. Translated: CASTSQGETQYF.

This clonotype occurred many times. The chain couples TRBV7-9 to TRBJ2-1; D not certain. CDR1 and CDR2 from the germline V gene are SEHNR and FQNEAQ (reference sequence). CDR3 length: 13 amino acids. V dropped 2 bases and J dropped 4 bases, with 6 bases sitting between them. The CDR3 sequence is CASSLPVYNEQFF. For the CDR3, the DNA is TGTGCCAGCAGCTTACCCGTATACAATGAGCAGTTCTTC.

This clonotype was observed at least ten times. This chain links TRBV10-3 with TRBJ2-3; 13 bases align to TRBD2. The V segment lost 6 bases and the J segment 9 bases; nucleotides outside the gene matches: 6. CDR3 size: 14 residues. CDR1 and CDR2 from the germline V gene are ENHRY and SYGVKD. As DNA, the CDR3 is TGTGCCATCAGGGAGGGACTAGCGGGACACACGCAGTATTTT. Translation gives CAIREGLAGHTQYF.

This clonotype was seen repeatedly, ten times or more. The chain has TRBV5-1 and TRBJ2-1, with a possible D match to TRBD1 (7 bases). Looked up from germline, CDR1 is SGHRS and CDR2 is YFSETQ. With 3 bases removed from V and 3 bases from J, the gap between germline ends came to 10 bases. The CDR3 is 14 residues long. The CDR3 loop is CASSWQGGYNEQFF. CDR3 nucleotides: TGCGCCAGCAGCTGGCAGGGGGGCTACAATGAGCAGTTCTTC.

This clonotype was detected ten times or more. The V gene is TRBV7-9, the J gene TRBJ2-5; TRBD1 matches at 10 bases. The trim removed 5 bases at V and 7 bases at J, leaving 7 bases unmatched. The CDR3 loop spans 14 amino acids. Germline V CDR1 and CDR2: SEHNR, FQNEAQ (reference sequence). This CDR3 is CASSAGQGSWTQYF. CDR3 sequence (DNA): TGTGCCAGCAGCGCGGGACAGGGGAGTTGGACCCAGTACTTC. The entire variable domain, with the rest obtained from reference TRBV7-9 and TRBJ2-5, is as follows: DTGVSQNPRHKITKRGQNVTFRCDPISEHNRLYWYRQTLGQGPEFLTYFQNEAQLEKSRLLSDRFSAERPKGSFSTLEIQRTEQGDSAMYLCASSAGQGSWTQYFGPGTRLLVL.

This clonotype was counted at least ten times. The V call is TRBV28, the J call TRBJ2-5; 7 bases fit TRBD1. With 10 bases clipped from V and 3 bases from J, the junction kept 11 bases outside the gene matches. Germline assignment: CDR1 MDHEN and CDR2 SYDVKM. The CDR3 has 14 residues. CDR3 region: CATKQGSIKETQYF. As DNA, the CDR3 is TGTGCCACCAAACAGGGGTCAATCAAAGAGACCCAGTACTTC.

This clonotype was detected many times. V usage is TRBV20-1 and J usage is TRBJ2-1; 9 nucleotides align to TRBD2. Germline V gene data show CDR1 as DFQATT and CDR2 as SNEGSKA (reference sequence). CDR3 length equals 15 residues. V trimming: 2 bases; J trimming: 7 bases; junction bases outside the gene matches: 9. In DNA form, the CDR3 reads TGCAGTGCTAGACCCATAGCGGGAGTTCATAATGAGCAGTTCTTC. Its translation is CSARPIAGVHNEQFF.

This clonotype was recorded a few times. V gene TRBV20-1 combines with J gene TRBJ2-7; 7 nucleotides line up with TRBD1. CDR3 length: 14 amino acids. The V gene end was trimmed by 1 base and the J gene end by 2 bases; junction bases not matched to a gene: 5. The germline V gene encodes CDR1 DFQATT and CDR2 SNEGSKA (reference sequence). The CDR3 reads CSARAPGGTYEQYF. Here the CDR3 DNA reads TGCAGTGCTAGAGCCCCAGGGGGTACCTACGAGCAGTACTTC.

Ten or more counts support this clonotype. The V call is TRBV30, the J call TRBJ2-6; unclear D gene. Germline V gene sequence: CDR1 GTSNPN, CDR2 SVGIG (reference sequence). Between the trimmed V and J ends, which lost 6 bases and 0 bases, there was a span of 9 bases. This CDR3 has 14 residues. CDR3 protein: CACSGVSGANVLTF. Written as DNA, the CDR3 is TGTGCCTGTTCGGGTGTCTCTGGGGCCAACGTCCTGACTTTC. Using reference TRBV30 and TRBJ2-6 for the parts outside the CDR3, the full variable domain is SQTIHQWPATLVQPVGSPLSLECTVEGTSNPNLYWYRQAAGRGLQLLFYSVGIGQISSEVPQNLSASRPQDRQFILSSKKLLLSDSGFYLCACSGVSGANVLTFGAGSRLTVL.

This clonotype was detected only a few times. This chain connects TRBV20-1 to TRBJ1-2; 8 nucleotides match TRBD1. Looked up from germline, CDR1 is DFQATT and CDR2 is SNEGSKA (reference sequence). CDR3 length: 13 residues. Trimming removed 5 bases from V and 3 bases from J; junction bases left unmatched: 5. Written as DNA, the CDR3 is TGCAGTGCTTTTCGGACAGGGCACTATGGCTACACCTTC. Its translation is CSAFRTGHYGYTF.

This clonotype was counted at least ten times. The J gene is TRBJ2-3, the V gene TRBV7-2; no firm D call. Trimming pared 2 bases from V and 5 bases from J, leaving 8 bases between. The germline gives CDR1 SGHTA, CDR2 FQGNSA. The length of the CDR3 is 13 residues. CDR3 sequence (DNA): TGTGCCAGCAGCTTAAGAAGAGAAGATACGCAGTATTTT. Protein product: CASSLRREDTQYF. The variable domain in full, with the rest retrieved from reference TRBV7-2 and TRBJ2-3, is GAGVSQSPSNKVTEKGKDVELRCDPISGHTALYWYRQSLGQGLEFLIYFQGNSAPDKSGLPSDRFSAERTGGSVSTLTIQRTQQEDSAVYLCASSLRREDTQYFGPGTRLTVL.

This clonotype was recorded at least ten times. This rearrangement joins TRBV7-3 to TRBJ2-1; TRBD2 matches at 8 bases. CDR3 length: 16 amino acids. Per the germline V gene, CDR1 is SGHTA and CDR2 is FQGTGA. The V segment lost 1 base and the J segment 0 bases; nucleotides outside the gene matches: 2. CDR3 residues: CASSLSRGGSYNEQFF. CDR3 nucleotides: TGTGCCAGCAGCTTAAGTCGGGGGGGCTCCTACAATGAGCAGTTCTTC.

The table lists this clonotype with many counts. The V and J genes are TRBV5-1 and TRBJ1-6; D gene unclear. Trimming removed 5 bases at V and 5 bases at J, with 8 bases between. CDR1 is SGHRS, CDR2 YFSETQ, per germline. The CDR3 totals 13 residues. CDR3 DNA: TGCGCCAGCAGTGGCGGGAATAATTCACCCCTCCACTTT. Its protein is CASSGGNNSPLHF.